The rows below give T cell receptor beta chains drawn from one sample of a study of CD8+CD57+ T cells in acquired aplastic anemia. TCRdb reprocessed the reads with MiXCR, giving one entry per CDR3 protein. The table has under 200,000 distinct CDR3 sequences, roughly half seen once; the top ten hold 8% to 10%. The specimen sequenced was sorted CD4+, CD8+, or CD8+CD57+ T cells (not recorded which) from PBMCs. Receptor source: a human donor with aplastic anemia. Both conserved end residues are part of each CDR3. A D gene is named only where the DNA matches it firmly. Expanded clones are given a class, and other clones once, few, many or no size at all.

size: -; V: TRBV9; D: -; J: TRBJ1-3; DNA: TGTGCCAGCAGCGTCCTGGACAGTTTAGTAGGAAACACCATATATTTT; CDR3: CASSVLDSLVGNTIYF
size: -; V: TRBV19; D: -; J: TRBJ2-7; DNA: TGTGCCAGTAGTATAGTAGGGAACCTACGCTACGAGCAGTACTTC; CDR3: CASSIVGNLRYEQYF
size: few; V: TRBV29-1; D: -; J: TRBJ2-7; DNA: TGCAGCGTTGAAGATGCGGTCTACGAGCAGTACTTC; CDR3: CSVEDAVYEQYF
size: few; V: TRBV15; D: -; J: TRBJ2-5; DNA: TGTGCCACCATGGGGGAGATGGGGTCACGAGAGACCCAGTACTTC; CDR3: CATMGEMGSRETQYF
size: few; V: TRBV11-3; D: TRBD1; J: TRBJ2-1; DNA: TGTGCCAGCAGCTCTAGGGACAGGCCCCCACTCAATGAGCAGTTCTTC; CDR3: CASSSRDRPPLNEQFF
size: -; V: TRBV6-6; D: -; J: TRBJ2-5; DNA: TGTGCCAGCAGACGGACGGAAGAGACCCAGTACTTC; CDR3: CASRRTEETQYF
size: -; V: TRBV12-3/TRBV12-4; D: TRBD2; J: TRBJ2-3; DNA: TGTGCCAGCAGTTTTGGCGGGAGTGCGGATACGCAGTATTTT; CDR3: CASSFGGSADTQYF
size: once; V: TRBV7-9; D: -; J: TRBJ2-1; DNA: TGTGCCAGCAGCTTAGGGGCAGTCAATGAGCAGTTCTTC; CDR3: CASSLGAVNEQFF
size: many; V: TRBV6-5; D: -; J: TRBJ2-7; DNA: TGTGCCAGCAGTTACTGGGGCCAGGGGACCTACGAGCAGTACTTC; CDR3: CASSYWGQGTYEQYF
size: -; V: TRBV9; D: TRBD1; J: TRBJ1-2; DNA: TGTGCCAGCAGCGTATCAGGGGGCACGAACTATGGCTACACCTTC; CDR3: CASSVSGGTNYGYTF
size: once; V: TRBV7-9; D: -; J: TRBJ2-5; DNA: TGTGCCAGCAGCCAGGCAGGGTTAGGAGAGACCCAGTACTTC; CDR3: CASSQAGLGETQYF
size: -; V: TRBV10-3; D: -; J: TRBJ1-5; DNA: TGTGCCATCAGTGCCGGAAGGGATAGCAATCAGCCCCAGCATTTT; CDR3: CAISAGRDSNQPQHF
size: -; V: TRBV2; D: TRBD1; J: TRBJ1-4; DNA: TGTGCCAGCAAAGGACAGGGCGGCACTAATGAAAAACTGTTTTTT; CDR3: CASKGQGGTNEKLFF
size: many; V: TRBV2; D: TRBD1; J: TRBJ2-5; DNA: TGTGCCAGCACCCCCGGGACAGGGGGACAAGAGACCCAGTACTTC; CDR3: CASTPGTGGQETQYF
size: many; V: TRBV29-1; D: -; J: TRBJ1-2; DNA: TGCAGCGTTTTACCAGATTCCTATGGCTACACCTTC; CDR3: CSVLPDSYGYTF
size: -; V: TRBV20-1; D: TRBD1; J: TRBJ2-3; DNA: TGCAGTGGGACAGGGGCGGGAGTAGATACGCAGTATTTT; CDR3: CSGTGAGVDTQYF
size: many; V: TRBV5-5; D: -; J: TRBJ2-2; DNA: TGTGCCAGCAGCTCACGGAACACCGGGGAGCTGTTTTTT; CDR3: CASSSRNTGELFF
size: few; V: TRBV2; D: TRBD1; J: TRBJ1-1; DNA: TGTGCCAGCAGGGAGGACAGGGGGAGAACTGAAGCTTTCTTT; CDR3: CASREDRGRTEAFF
size: -; V: TRBV20-1; D: TRBD1; J: TRBJ2-5; DNA: TGCAGTGCCAGGGGACAGTCATGGAAAGAGACCCAGTACTTC; CDR3: CSARGQSWKETQYF
size: -; V: TRBV12-3/TRBV12-4; D: -; J: TRBJ1-1; DNA: TGTGCCAGCAGTTTTCAGGGGATCACTGAAGCTTTCTTT; CDR3: CASSFQGITEAFF
size: -; V: TRBV11-1; D: TRBD1; J: TRBJ1-3; DNA: TGTGCCAGCAGCGATCCGGGACAGAGAAACACCATATATTTT; CDR3: CASSDPGQRNTIYF
size: once; V: TRBV6-1; D: TRBD1; J: TRBJ2-7; DNA: TGTGCCAGTAGTATAAAGCCTTCCGGGACAGGGGTCTACGAGCAGCACTTC; CDR3: CASSIKPSGTGVYEQHF
size: many; V: TRBV6-2/TRBV6-3; D: -; J: TRBJ1-6; DNA: TGTGCCAGCAGTTACTCTGGCGCCCCTAAAGGGAATTCACCCCTCCACTTT; CDR3: CASSYSGAPKGNSPLHF
size: many; V: TRBV6-1; D: TRBD1; J: TRBJ1-1; DNA: TGTGCCAGCAGTGAAGCGCACAGGGGGAACACTGAAGCTTTCTTT; CDR3: CASSEAHRGNTEAFF
size: -; V: TRBV7-9; D: -; J: TRBJ1-3; DNA: TGTGCCAGCAGTTTGGCAGGGGAAAACACCATATATTTT; CDR3: CASSLAGENTIYF
size: few; V: TRBV9; D: -; J: TRBJ2-2; DNA: TGTGCCAGCAGCGTGGGGGCAGGAGGCGTTGTGAACACCGGGGAGCTGTTTTTT; CDR3: CASSVGAGGVVNTGELFF
size: -; V: TRBV7-2; D: -; J: TRBJ1-5; DNA: TGTGCCAGCAGCTTCGGGGGAAATCAGCCCCAGCATTTT; CDR3: CASSFGGNQPQHF
size: -; V: TRBV5-6; D: -; J: TRBJ2-7; DNA: TGTGCCAGCAGCTTGGAGGGTTCCGAGCAGTACTTC; CDR3: CASSLEGSEQYF
size: -; V: TRBV10-3; D: -; J: TRBJ1-4; DNA: TGTGCCATCAGTGAGGAGGACCGAAGTAATGAAAAACTGTTTTTT; CDR3: CAISEEDRSNEKLFF
size: -; V: TRBV10-3; D: -; J: TRBJ1-2; DNA: TGTGCCAGCAGCCCCGGGGGTATTATAGCTAACTATGGCTACACCTTC; CDR3: CASSPGGIIANYGYTF
size: few; V: TRBV2; D: -; J: TRBJ1-5; DNA: TGTGCCAGCAGTTTACTAGGAAATCAGCCCCAGCATTTT; CDR3: CASSLLGNQPQHF
size: few; V: TRBV5-1; D: TRBD1; J: TRBJ1-3; DNA: TGCGCCAGCAGCTCCTGGACAGGGGAGGGGGCTGGAAACACCATATATTTT; CDR3: CASSSWTGEGAGNTIYF
size: many; V: TRBV24-1; D: -; J: TRBJ2-1; DNA: TGTGCCACCAGTGATCCCGGGACCCTACAATACAATGAGCAGTTCTTC; CDR3: CATSDPGTLQYNEQFF
size: -; V: TRBV20-1; D: -; J: TRBJ1-2; DNA: TGCAGTTACTCTGGCAGGGGAGGCTATGGCTACACCTTC; CDR3: CSYSGRGGYGYTF
size: -; V: TRBV7-9; D: -; J: TRBJ2-2; DNA: TGTGCCAGCAGCCTCAGGGTGTCCGGGGAGCTGTTTTTT; CDR3: CASSLRVSGELFF
size: -; V: TRBV11-3; D: TRBD1; J: TRBJ2-7; DNA: TGTGCCAGCAGCCCAGGTCAAAACAGGGGCGAGCAGTACTTC; CDR3: CASSPGQNRGEQYF
size: -; V: TRBV29-1; D: -; J: TRBJ2-3; DNA: TGCAGCGTTCTCGGGAGAAGCACAGATACGCAGTATTTT; CDR3: CSVLGRSTDTQYF
size: -; V: TRBV20-1; D: -; J: TRBJ1-2; DNA: TGCAGTGCTCCCGATCCGGCCTATGGCTACACCTTC; CDR3: CSAPDPAYGYTF
size: many; V: TRBV19; D: -; J: TRBJ1-1; DNA: TGTGCCAGTAGCGAGTATGGACAGCTGAACACTGAAGCTTTCTTT; CDR3: CASSEYGQLNTEAFF
size: many; V: TRBV7-2; D: -; J: TRBJ2-1; DNA: TGTGCCAGCAGCTTAGCGCGGAACAATGAGCAGTTCTTC; CDR3: CASSLARNNEQFF
size: many; V: TRBV4-3; D: -; J: TRBJ1-1; DNA: TGCGCCAGCAGCCAAGAGGATGGACGGGCTTTCTTT; CDR3: CASSQEDGRAFF
size: -; V: TRBV2; D: -; J: TRBJ2-3; DNA: TGTGCCAGCAGTGCTAGTGGGAGTTCCACAGATACGCAGTATTTT; CDR3: CASSASGSSTDTQYF
size: many; V: TRBV20-1; D: -; J: TRBJ2-5; DNA: TGCAGTGCTAGAAGAGGGGGCCAAGAGACCCAGTACTTC; CDR3: CSARRGGQETQYF
size: few; V: TRBV3-1; D: -; J: TRBJ1-1; DNA: TGTGCCAGCAGCCAAGATGAGGAGGGATCGGCTTTCTTT; CDR3: CASSQDEEGSAFF
size: -; V: TRBV7-2; D: -; J: TRBJ2-7; DNA: TGTGCCAGCAGCTTAGCGCGTTTGAAGGCCAGCTCCTACGAGCAGTACTTC; CDR3: CASSLARLKASSYEQYF
size: many; V: TRBV12-5; D: -; J: TRBJ2-1; DNA: TGTGCTAGTGGTTGGTACAATGAGCAGTTCTTC; CDR3: CASGWYNEQFF
size: -; V: TRBV5-1; D: TRBD2; J: TRBJ2-1; DNA: TGCGCCAGCAGCCAGGCTATAGTGACTAGCGGTCTCAATGAGCAGTTCTTC; CDR3: CASSQAIVTSGLNEQFF
size: few; V: TRBV6-1; D: -; J: TRBJ2-1; DNA: TGTGCCAGCAGTCCCCGAACAGCGGCCTCCTACAATGAGCAGTTCTTC; CDR3: CASSPRTAASYNEQFF
size: many; V: TRBV5-6; D: -; J: TRBJ1-2; DNA: TGTGCCAGCAGCTTGGTGCGGGCTTTCTATGGCTACACCTTC; CDR3: CASSLVRAFYGYTF
size: many; V: TRBV4-3; D: -; J: TRBJ2-2; DNA: TGCGCCAGCAGCCAAGACCTAAGCGGTCACACCGGGGAGCTGTTTTTT; CDR3: CASSQDLSGHTGELFF
size: -; V: TRBV20-1; D: -; J: TRBJ2-7; DNA: TGCAGTGCTAAGGGTGAGGGTCCCTACGAGCAGTACTTC; CDR3: CSAKGEGPYEQYF
size: once; V: TRBV7-2; D: -; J: TRBJ2-1; DNA: TGTGCCAGCAGCTTAGCGGTGGTAGAGCAGTTCTTC; CDR3: CASSLAVVEQFF
size: many; V: TRBV19; D: -; J: TRBJ2-7; DNA: TGTGCCAGTAGTAACCCCCCATCCTACGAGCAGTACTTC; CDR3: CASSNPPSYEQYF
size: many; V: TRBV6-2/TRBV6-3; D: TRBD1; J: TRBJ2-7; DNA: TGTGCCACGGAAACGGGACAGGGGATCTACGAGCAGTACTTC; CDR3: CATETGQGIYEQYF
size: -; V: TRBV20-1; D: TRBD1; J: TRBJ2-7; DNA: TGCAGTGCTAGCCGAGGACAGGGAACGGGGGAGCAGTACTTC; CDR3: CSASRGQGTGEQYF
size: many; V: TRBV6-4; D: TRBD2; J: TRBJ2-7; DNA: TGTGCCACCCCGGGGGCGGGGGGAATATACGAGCAGTACTTC; CDR3: CATPGAGGIYEQYF